Shown below are 25 T cell receptor beta chains from a single sample sequenced in a study of beta chain features in type 1 diabetes. TCRB transcripts that were expressed got sequenced, as all of the isolated RNA had been reverse transcribed. Assay used: immunoSEQ multiplex PCR; TCRdb lists only in-frame clones, some missing. Among 500,000 to 850,000 clones listed, more than 12% were seen once. The study's findings and limits: Shorter TCRB CDR3s, moderately but significantly so, marked every one of the four CD4+ subsets in Type 1 diabetes patients.

These receptors have no known antigen. Sequenced: naive CD4+ T cells from blood. The receptors shown here come from a young man with type 1 diabetes.

This clone was counted between two and nine times. This sequence joins TRBV6-4 and TRBJ2-2, with D possibly matching TRBD2 (6 bases). The CDR3 runs 14 residues. Germline CDR1 reads MRHNA; CDR2 reads SNTAGT. V gave up 4 bases and J gave up 5 bases, with 11 bases separating them. The CDR3 here is CASSARGGTGELFF. As DNA, the CDR3 is TGTGCCAGCAGTGCGAGGGGAGGAACCGGGGAGCTGTTTTTT.

This clone was found a few times. This chain uses TRBV28 with TRBJ1-1; TRBD1 matches at 7 bases. Germline V gene data show CDR1 as MDHEN and CDR2 as SYDVKM. V was pared by 5 bases and J by 1 base, with 7 bases of the junction left unmatched. The CDR3 runs to 15 residues. The CDR3 DNA reads TGTGCCAGCAGTCCCAGGGGGGTCGGGAACACTGAAGCTTTCTTT. Translated: CASSPRGVGNTEAFF.

The chain links TRBV7-2 to TRBJ1-1, with a tentative D call TRBD1 (6 bases). The CDR3 runs 13 residues. Germline V lookup: CDR1 SGHTA, CDR2 FQGNSA. Trimming removed 2 bases at V and 11 bases at J, with 15 bases between. The CDR3 DNA follows: TGTGCCAGCAGCTTAATGGGGGGCCGTGGGGCTTTCTTT. Protein: CASSLMGGRGAFF.

The V call is TRBV30, the J call TRBJ2-1; 10 nucleotides agree with TRBD2. Germline-derived CDR1 and CDR2 are GTSNPN and SVGIG (reference sequence). The ends lost 2 bases at V and 10 bases at J; junction bases unmatched: 5. The CDR3 runs 13 residues. The CDR3 bases are TGTGCCTGGAGTTTTAGCGGGGGGAGCGAGCAGTTCTTC. Protein: CAWSFSGGSEQFF.

This chain joins TRBV18 and TRBJ1-5, with unresolved D. CDR1 is KGHSH, CDR2 LQKENI, per germline. V dropped 5 bases and J dropped 2 bases, with 13 bases sitting between them. The CDR3 consists of 15 residues. The CDR3 loop is CASSDGWGGNQPQHF. The CDR3 DNA is TGTGCCAGCTCAGATGGGTGGGGTGGCAATCAGCCCCAGCATTTT.

The chain recombines TRBV5-1 with TRBJ2-5, with D maybe TRBD1 (5 bases). Germline CDR1 reads SGHRS; CDR2 reads YFSETQ. The CDR3 contains 14 residues. V dropped 7 bases and J dropped 4 bases, with 17 bases sitting between them. Here the CDR3 reads CASSPDPRGETQYF. In nucleotides, the CDR3 is TGCGCCAGCTCCCCCGACCCTAGGGGAGAGACCCAGTACTTC.

The chain joins TRBV5-1 to TRBJ2-7; D ambiguous. CDR3 length equals 13 residues. Deletions cut 5 bases from V and 3 bases from J, with 12 bases between. Looked up from germline, CDR1 is SGHRS and CDR2 is YFSETQ. The CDR3 nucleotides are TGCGCCAGCAGTATGTCCCGAGGCTACGAGCAGTACTTC. Protein: CASSMSRGYEQYF.

This clone was counted only a few times. The V and J genes are TRBV7-8 and TRBJ2-7; D is uncertain. This CDR3 is built from 15 residues. CDR1 and CDR2 from the germline V gene are SGHVS and FQNEAQ. The V gene lost 0 bases and the J gene lost 7 bases, with 16 bases spanning the gap. CDR3 coding DNA: TGTGCCAGCAGCTTAGCGCCTACTCCTCTCGCAGAGCAGTACTTC. It translates to CASSLAPTPLAEQYF.

The V gene is TRBV9, the J gene TRBJ1-1; D gene ambiguous. Germline CDR1 is SGDLS and CDR2 is YYNGEE. V shed 2 bases and J shed 1 base, with 9 bases lying between them. This CDR3 has 14 amino acids. For the CDR3, the DNA is TGTGCCAGCAGCGTGACCCCTGGGAACACTGAAGCTTTCTTT. It is translated as CASSVTPGNTEAFF.

The rearrangement links TRBV7-2 to TRBJ2-7, with D possibly being TRBD1 (6 bases). The ends were cut back, 5 bases at V and 4 bases at J, with 15 bases in the middle. The CDR3 totals 14 residues. Germline-derived CDR1 and CDR2 are SGHTA and FQGNSA. The DNA for the CDR3 is TGTGCCAGCAGCCCCGACAGGTTTAGATACGAGCAGTACTTC. This gives the protein CASSPDRFRYEQYF.

V usage is TRBV11-2 and J usage is TRBJ2-3, with D maybe TRBD2 (5 bases). Per the germline V gene, CDR1 is SGHAT and CDR2 is FQNNGV. This CDR3 has 13 amino acids. With 5 bases removed from V and 11 bases from J, the gap between germline ends came to 17 bases. The CDR3: CASSHPPGMKQYF. The CDR3 DNA is TGTGCCAGCAGCCATCCCCCGGGGATGAAGCAGTATTTT. The variable domain in full, with the rest retrieved from reference TRBV11-2 and TRBJ2-3, is EAGVAQSPRYKIIEKRQSVAFWCNPISGHATLYWYQQILGQGPKLLIQFQNNGVVDDSQLPKDRFSAERLKGVDSTLKIQPAKLEDSAVYLCASSHPPGMKQYFGPGTRLTVL.

V is TRBV29-1 and J is TRBJ1-1, with D possibly TRBD1 on 6 matching bases. The CDR3 sequence is 14 residues long. CDR1 SQVTM and CDR2 ANQGSEA come from the germline V gene. V was trimmed by 6 bases and J by 0 bases, leaving 14 bases between them. In nucleotides, the CDR3 is TGCAGCGTGCGTACAGGGCGTTTGAACACTGAAGCTTTCTTT. As protein: CSVRTGRLNTEAFF.

The chain joins TRBV9 to TRBJ2-3, with D possibly being TRBD2 (6 bases). The germline V gene has CDR1 SGDLS and CDR2 YYNGEE. Trimming removed 3 bases at V and 0 bases at J, with 14 bases between. The CDR3 consists of 16 residues. CDR3 bases: TGTGCCAGCAGCGGAGGGACTCCCACTAGCACAGATACGCAGTATTTT. Amino acid sequence: CASSGGTPTSTDTQYF.

This rearrangement joins TRBV4-3 to TRBJ2-3, with TRBD2 matching over 9 bases. J gave up 0 bases and V 4 bases, and 17 bases lay outside the gene matches. Looked up from germline, CDR1 is LGHNA and CDR2 is YSLEER. The CDR3 sequence is 20 residues long. CDR3 loop: CASSLQRGAPMYLSTDTQYF. Here the CDR3 DNA reads TGCGCCAGCAGCCTCCAGCGGGGGGCCCCTATGTACCTTAGCACAGATACGCAGTATTTT.

This clone was observed a handful of times. J is TRBJ2-3 and V is TRBV29-1, with 10 bases lining up with TRBD2. The V gene's germline CDR1 is SQVTM and CDR2 ANQGSEA. V lost 3 bases to trimming and J lost 7 bases; unmatched junction nucleotides: 7. The CDR3 extends over 14 amino acids. In DNA form, the CDR3 reads TGCAGCGTTGATGGGCTAGCGGGAGCCCATACGCAGTATTTT. The encoded protein is CSVDGLAGAHTQYF.

This clone has a handful of counts. The chain recombines TRBV4-1 with TRBJ2-2, with 13 bases matching TRBD2. CDR1 is MGHRA, CDR2 YSYEKL, per germline. The CDR3 is made up of 17 amino acids. V lost 3 bases, J lost 1 base, and 2 bases stayed unmatched. The CDR3 is CASSQGLAGLNTGELFF. Here the CDR3 DNA reads TGCGCCAGCAGCCAGGGACTAGCGGGGCTGAACACCGGGGAGCTGTTTTTT.

V and J are TRBV29-1 and TRBJ2-7, with D perhaps TRBD1 (6 bases). Germline values: CDR1 SQVTM, CDR2 ANQGSEA. Trimming shortened V by 8 bases and J by 2 bases, and 16 bases separated the two germline ends. This CDR3 is 13 amino acids long. As DNA, the CDR3 is TGCAGCTTTCAGGGGAGAGGGACCTACGAGCAGTACTTC. Translation: CSFQGRGTYEQYF.

V and J are TRBV27 and TRBJ2-1, with TRBD2 matching 11 bases. Germline lookup yields CDR1 MNHEY and CDR2 SMNVEV (reference sequence). The CDR3 length is 15 residues. V trimming: 3 bases; J trimming: 7 bases; junction bases outside the gene matches: 5. The chain's CDR3 is CASSFTVAGGNEQFF. The CDR3 coding sequence is TGTGCCAGCAGTTTTACAGTAGCGGGAGGGAATGAGCAGTTCTTC.

The chain carries TRBV30 and TRBJ1-1; maybe TRBD1 (5 bases). The germline V and J ends were trimmed by 0 bases and 4 bases, with 9 bases remaining between them. Germline V gene lookup returns CDR1 GTSNPN and CDR2 SVGIG (reference sequence). The CDR3 has 13 residues. The DNA of the CDR3 is TGTGCCTGGAGTGTACAGGAGGGCACTGAAGCTTTCTTT. Amino acids: CAWSVQEGTEAFF.

Points on this clone: At the DNA level, this CDR3 is encoded by other sequences in the same sample as well. J is TRBJ1-5 and V is TRBV7-2; D gene ambiguous. The V end lost 5 bases, the J end lost 3 bases, and 5 bases lay between the germline ends. This CDR3 has 12 residues. Germline CDR1 reads SGHTA; CDR2 reads FQGNSA. The CDR3 region is CASSGYNQPQHF. CDR3 sequence (DNA): TGTGCCAGCAGCGGTTACAATCAGCCCCAGCATTTT.

The chain recombines TRBV5-4 with TRBJ1-1; no reliable D call. Germline assignment: CDR1 SGHNT and CDR2 YYREEE (reference sequence). This CDR3 has 13 residues. Trimming pared 2 bases from V and 5 bases from J, leaving 10 bases between. In DNA form, the CDR3 reads TGTGCCAGCAGCTTCCGTAGGGATACTGAAGCTTTCTTT. Translation gives CASSFRRDTEAFF.

J is TRBJ2-3 and V is TRBV9, with a weak D call TRBD1 (5 bases). In germline, CDR1 is SGDLS, CDR2 YYNGEE. This CDR3 comprises 14 residues. V was shortened by 3 bases and J by 2 bases, with 10 bases between the two germline ends. CDR3 sequence: CASSEGQYTDTQYF. As DNA, the CDR3 is TGTGCCAGCAGCGAAGGACAATACACAGATACGCAGTATTTT.

The chain carries TRBV28 and TRBJ2-6; D is uncertain. Deletions cut 2 bases from V and 4 bases from J, with 3 bases between. CDR1 is MDHEN and CDR2 is SYDVKM in the germline V gene. This CDR3 is built from 13 residues. The CDR3 DNA sequence: TGTGCCAGCAGTTTAACCGGGGCCAACGTCCTGACTTTC. It encodes CASSLTGANVLTF.

This clone was counted once. The J gene is TRBJ2-2, the V gene TRBV7-3; no clear D. The V end was cut by 4 bases, the J end by 4 bases, with 13 bases between. This CDR3 comprises 15 residues. Germline V gene sequence: CDR1 SGHTA, CDR2 FQGTGA. The CDR3 spells CASSSDGWSTGELFF. CDR3 sequence (DNA): TGTGCCAGCAGCTCGGACGGCTGGTCCACCGGGGAGCTGTTTTTT. Full variable domain (outside the CDR3, taken from reference TRBV7-3 and TRBJ2-2): GAGVSQTPSNKVTEKGKYVELRCDPISGHTALYWYRQSLGQGPEFLIYFQGTGAADDSGLPNDRFFAVRPEGSVSTLKIQRTERGDSAVYLCASSSDGWSTGELFFGEGSRLTVL.

V is TRBV7-2 and J is TRBJ2-3, with D unresolved. The CDR3 is made up of 15 amino acids. V gave up 1 base and J gave up 3 bases, with 11 bases separating them. The germline gives CDR1 SGHTA, CDR2 FQGNSA. The CDR3 region has the DNA TGTGCCAGCAGCTTAGGGACGCTAAGGACAGATACGCAGTATTTT. The encoded protein is CASSLGTLRTDTQYF.